The source of this T cell receptor (beta chain) is a study of blood T cell repertoires in COVID-19 (dated by TCRdb to 2019 to 2021). Study-level background: Samples covering the acute and convalescent phases of COVID-19 were provided by collaborators in the United States, Italy and Spain. The prospective study material was composed of cDNA or gDNA derived from T cells, B-cell-depleted T cells, or PBMCs. The dataset comprised deeply sampled blood TCRbeta repertoires from subjects exposed to, actively infected with, or recovered from COVID-19. The repertoires were made available in a free public database intended to serve as a resource for research on the immune response to SARS-CoV-2. Samples were obtained from the ongoing ImmuneRACE study (first 160 participants) and from 1,254 subjects provided by 6 global collaborators. Nearly every sample came with metadata listing a de-identified subject ID, COVID-19 status, age in years and sex. Where available, HLA class I and class II types were taken from metadata supplied by the sample provider and were not determined by assay-based typing. Here is what the overall study found, with its caveats: Clinical and demographic metadata were provided uncurated, with the amount varying by source and participant.

Of note for this clone: It has no known antigen specificity. Base-call qualities are not available, and no considerably larger clone is one nucleotide away.

Another Seattle source contributed samples from volunteer blood donors who had recovered from COVID-19. Whole blood was collected in K2EDTA tubes by collaborating institutions according to the institutions' own protocols. For TCRbeta analysis, collaborators shipped samples in one of three forms: frozen whole blood, isolated PBMCs, or DNA extracted from either of those sample types. Counted from cysteine to phenylalanine, this CDR3 has 15 amino acids. The CDR3 DNA has 45 bases and is translated from base 1. The germline V gene specifies MGHRA as CDR1 and YSYEKL as CDR2. V sheds 0 bases and J sheds 12 bases, leaving 18 bases between their ends. TCRbeta CDR3 regions were amplified from genomic DNA by means of the immunoSEQ Assay, a bias-controlled multiplex PCR. The original pipeline was this. The number of nucleated cells in each sample was estimated by amplification of reference gene primers within the assay. To quantify the absolute abundance of each unique TCRbeta CDR3 rearrangement, sequence reads were collapsed and filtered. Productive Simpson clonality was computed per sample as the square root of Simpson's diversity index over productive rearrangements. Held by TCRdb, this immuneACCESS table contains in-frame sequences only and omits some clones. Under half of the omission traces to an unresolved V gene where checked; the cause of the rest is unknown. V and J calls and clone size come straight from that table; D and trimming were deduced from the DNA. This sample gives about 150,000 clones in total; about 86% of them show up just once. Approximately 18% of the sample rests with the top ten.

Material: peripheral blood. The receptor's source is a woman aged 70-85 years who had recovered from COVID-19. In this chain, TRBV4-1 is recombined with TRBJ2-1, and perhaps TRBD2 as D gene, on 5 matching bases. The CDR3 amino acid sequence is: CASSQDWGLDRGQFF. The DNA sequence is given as TGCGCCAGCAGCCAAGATTGGGGTCTCGATCGGGGGCAGTTCTTC.